This paragraph covers one T cell receptor (beta chain) sequence. The source of the sample is a study of blood T cell repertoires in COVID-19. About the research overall: Sample material is recorded as cDNA or gDNA derived from T cells, B-cell-depleted T cells, or PBMCs.

In the source study's methods: Quantification of nucleated cells was approximated via reference gene primer amplification. The protocol was immunoSEQ multiplex PCR, while the TCRdb copy is restricted to in-frame clones and leaves out a portion. That table supplies the V and J calls and clone size; D and trimming were determined from the DNA. The sample holds 64,000 or so clones, under 80% seen once. The CDR3 is 15 residues long. V gave up 4 bases and J gave up 7 bases; unmatched junction bases: 4. Germline V gives CDR1 KGHSH, CDR2 LQKENI. Sequencing was carried out using peripheral blood. The rearrangement uses TRBV18 and TRBJ1-6; TRBD1 matches 10 bases. This TCR came from a human donor in a cohort sampled during active COVID-19. The CDR3 spells CASSLDRGTNSPLHF. CDR3 DNA: TGTGCCAGCTCACTGGACAGGGGGACGAATTCACCCCTCCACTTT.